This T cell receptor (beta chain) was recovered during a study of T cell responses to AZD1222 COVID-19 vaccine. Measured with immunoSEQ multiplex PCR; TCRdb has only the in-frame clones, and not every one. This sample has fewer than 130,000 clones; 70% to 90% occur once, and the top ten carry approximately 15%. Pooling covered second doses at about 4 or about 12 weeks. The CDR3 covers 15 residues. V was clipped by 1 base and J by 4 bases; unmatched bases: 5. Germline values: CDR1 SGHRS, CDR2 YFSETQ. This TCR was sampled from an adult who received the AZD1222 COVID-19 vaccine. This sample comprised peripheral blood, obtained 28 days after the second AZD1222 dose. The chain couples TRBV5-1 to TRBJ2-7, with 10 bases fitting TRBD2. CDR3 sequence (DNA): TGCGCCAGCAGCTTGTCAGCGGGAGGGCTGTACGAGCAGTACTTC. It translates to CASSLSAGGLYEQYF.